The 18 T cell receptor beta chains listed next were all sequenced from one sample in a study of CD8+CD57+ T cells in acquired aplastic anemia. Genomic DNA, the template, was used for profiling of the TCR beta VDJ and CDR3. MiXCR was run by TCRdb on the reads, yielding one entry per CDR3 protein. Of around 130,000 distinct CDR3 sequences in the sample, around 46% were seen once. The sequencing input was sorted CD4+, CD8+, or CD8+CD57+ T cells (not recorded which) from PBMCs. The receptor source for this set is a human donor in good health, serving as a control.

As DNA, the CDR3 is TGTGCCAGCAGTTTGTACCCCTACGATTCACCCCTCCACTTT. This gives the protein CASSLYPYDSPLHF. The chain is built from TRBV12-3 or TRBV12-4 and TRBJ1-6, with no clear D. The CDR3 is made up of 14 amino acids. Deletions cut 3 bases from V and 8 bases from J, with 11 bases between.

This sequence joins TRBV10-3 and TRBJ2-7; D is tentatively TRBD1 or TRBD2 (5 bases each). The CDR3 length is 16 residues. V lost 0 bases and J 0 bases, leaving 12 bases between the germline ends. Per germline, CDR1 ENHRY and CDR2 SYGVKD. The chain's CDR3 is CAISESEGRNSYEQYF. The DNA of the CDR3 is TGTGCCATCAGTGAGTCTGAGGGACGTAACTCCTACGAGCAGTACTTC.

This clonotype was recorded a few times. The chain has TRBV10-3 and TRBJ2-6; 10 bases fit TRBD1. J was trimmed by 4 bases and V by 0 bases; bases with no gene match: 6. The CDR3 covers 18 residues. Germline CDR1 is ENHRY and CDR2 is SYGVKD. Here the CDR3 reads CAISESGGQGLGANVLTF. The CDR3 nucleotides are TGTGCCATCAGTGAGTCCGGGGGACAGGGGCTGGGGGCCAACGTCCTGACTTTC.

In this sample, this clonotype turned up many times. CDR3 in amino acids: CASSPRGDALDGYTF. The CDR3 DNA is TGCGCCAGCAGCCCCCGCGGAGATGCCCTCGATGGCTACACCTTC. This sequence joins TRBV5-1 and TRBJ1-2; no clear D. Germline-derived CDR1 and CDR2 are SGHRS and YFSETQ. This CDR3 spans 15 amino acids. V was shortened by 4 bases and J by 6 bases, with 19 bases between the two germline ends.

V gene TRBV4-1 combines with J gene TRBJ1-2, with D possibly matching TRBD1 (6 bases). V was pared by 1 base and J by 6 bases, with 21 bases between. The germline V gene has CDR1 MGHRA and CDR2 YSYEKL. This CDR3 is 17 amino acids long. CDR3 sequence: CASSQGGKGHTVDGYTF. The CDR3 coding sequence is TGCGCCAGCAGCCAAGGGGGTAAGGGACATACCGTCGATGGCTACACCTTC.

This clonotype was recorded at least ten times. The genes are TRBV4-3 and TRBJ1-2; no firm D call. V lost 0 bases and J 0 bases, leaving 17 bases between the germline ends. In germline, CDR1 is LGHNA, CDR2 YSLEER. The CDR3 spans 18 residues. This CDR3 reads CASSQDLTLPPPNYGYTF. CDR3 in DNA: TGCGCCAGCAGCCAAGATCTGACCCTACCCCCCCCTAACTATGGCTACACCTTC.

This chain joins TRBV10-1 and TRBJ2-7, with TRBD1 identical over 7 bases. The germline V gene encodes CDR1 WNHNN and CDR2 SYGVQD (reference sequence). With 0 bases clipped from V and 3 bases from J, the junction kept 5 bases outside the gene matches. The CDR3 consists of 15 residues. The CDR3 reads CASSESPRQGYEQYF. The CDR3 DNA is TGCGCCAGCAGTGAGTCTCCGAGACAGGGCTACGAGCAGTACTTC.

V gene TRBV25-1 combines with J gene TRBJ2-3, with 7 bases aligning to TRBD1. The germline V gene has CDR1 MGHDK and CDR2 SYGVNS. V shed 6 bases and J 1 base; nucleotides not matched to a gene: 7. The CDR3 extends over 15 amino acids. The CDR3 DNA is TGTGCCAGCAGCCTACAGGGGACCCGCACAGATACGCAGTATTTT. It encodes CASSLQGTRTDTQYF.

This clonotype occurred a few times. The V call is TRBV11-2, the J call TRBJ2-3, with 8 bases fitting TRBD1. V trimming: 6 bases; J trimming: 0 bases; junction bases outside the gene matches: 5. Germline CDR1 and CDR2: SGHAT and FQNNGV. CDR3 size: 15 residues. The CDR3 spells CASRPQGASTDTQYF. CDR3 sequence (DNA): TGTGCCAGCAGACCCCAGGGGGCTAGCACAGATACGCAGTATTTT.

The V call is TRBV7-6, the J call TRBJ2-4; D ambiguous. V was pared by 1 base and J by 6 bases, with 7 bases between. Germline V gives CDR1 SGHVS, CDR2 FNYEAQ. CDR3 length: 13 amino acids. CDR3 loop: CASSLDGRNIQYF. CDR3 DNA: TGTGCCAGCAGCTTAGACGGACGAAACATTCAGTACTTC. The full variable domain, in which reference TRBV7-6 and TRBJ2-4 provide the parts outside the CDR3, is GAGVSQSPRYKVTKRGQDVALRCDPISGHVSLYWYRQALGQGPEFLTYFNYEAQQDKSGLPNDRFSAERPEGSISTLTIQRTEQRDSAMYRCASSLDGRNIQYFGAGTRLSVL.

J is TRBJ1-1 and V is TRBV9; the D is unclear. Looked up from germline, CDR1 is SGDLS and CDR2 is YYNGEE. The V gene lost 5 bases and the J gene lost 0 bases, with 8 bases spanning the gap. The CDR3 contains 13 residues. DNA of the CDR3: TGTGCCAGCAGATTATCCATGAACACTGAAGCTTTCTTT. Protein: CASRLSMNTEAFF.

At least ten counts were recorded for this clonotype. The chain uses TRBV6-9 and TRBJ2-3; D possibly uses TRBD1 or TRBD2 (6 bases each). V lost 5 bases and J lost 2, with 17 bases in between. Germline assignment: CDR1 MNHGY and CDR2 SVAAGI. This CDR3 is built from 16 residues. CDR3 DNA sequence: TGTGCCAGCAGTCTAGGACGGGGGCCCATCACAGATACGCAGTATTTT. This encodes CASSLGRGPITDTQYF.

This clonotype was detected many times. J is TRBJ2-2 and V is TRBV11-2, with D hard to call. Trimming took 4 bases from V and 0 from J, leaving 12 bases between them. The germline V gene encodes CDR1 SGHAT and CDR2 FQNNGV. There are 16 residues in the CDR3. The CDR3 is CASSSRQGTNTGELFF. Here the CDR3 DNA reads TGTGCCAGCAGCTCCCGACAAGGGACGAACACCGGGGAGCTGTTTTTT.

This clonotype was seen repeatedly, ten times or more. The chain joins TRBV4-1 to TRBJ1-2; no firm D call. Germline loops: CDR1 MGHRA, CDR2 YSYEKL. The V end was cut by 1 base, the J end by 4 bases, with 10 bases between. The CDR3 runs to 14 residues. The CDR3 loop reads CASSQGHGSYGYTF. As DNA, the CDR3 is TGCGCCAGCAGCCAAGGACACGGAAGCTATGGCTACACCTTC.

The V call is TRBV19, the J call TRBJ2-5, with 7 bases lining up with TRBD1. From germline, CDR1 is LNHDA and CDR2 SQIVND (reference sequence). J was trimmed by 1 base and V by 3 bases; bases with no gene match: 8. This CDR3 has 16 amino acids. CDR3 in amino acids: CASSIDSSGGQETQYF. The CDR3 coding sequence is TGTGCCAGTAGTATTGATTCATCAGGGGGCCAAGAGACCCAGTACTTC.

This clonotype has a single count. V usage is TRBV19 and J usage is TRBJ2-7; 9 bases are a match to TRBD1. Per the germline V gene, CDR1 is LNHDA and CDR2 is SQIVND (reference sequence). V was clipped by 4 bases and J by 0 bases; unmatched bases: 7. CDR3 length: 16 amino acids. The CDR3 here is CASSTGQGTSSYEQYF. Here the CDR3 DNA reads TGTGCCAGTAGTACAGGACAGGGGACGAGCTCCTACGAGCAGTACTTC.

There are many counts of this clonotype. The CDR3 DNA sequence: TGTGCCAGCAGCCAAGATCAGAAGCGGACTCTCATAGATACGCAGTATTTT. Translated, it gives CASSQDQKRTLIDTQYF. This rearrangement joins TRBV3-1 to TRBJ2-3, with D tentatively TRBD2 (5 bases). V was cut by 0 bases and J by 5 bases, with 18 bases left in between. CDR1 LGHDT and CDR2 YNNKEL come from the germline V gene (reference sequence). The CDR3 runs to 17 residues.

This clonotype was detected ten times or more. The rearrangement joins TRBV7-9 to TRBJ1-1, with D uncertain. The V end was cut by 6 bases, the J end by 6 bases, with 11 bases between. The germline V gene encodes CDR1 SEHNR and CDR2 FQNEAQ (reference sequence). CDR3 length equals 12 residues. The CDR3 loop is CASRQVIAEAFF. The CDR3 DNA reads as TGTGCCAGCAGACAAGTTATCGCTGAAGCTTTCTTT.